Shown below are 22 T cell receptor beta chains from a single sample sequenced in a study of shared clonotypes between healthy human individuals. Assay: immunoSEQ multiplex PCR; the TCRdb copy retains only in-frame clones and omits some. The profile shows around 1.9 million clones, around 93% of them singletons. Selected positively for CCR7 and CD45RO-negative, naive CD8 cells excluded terminally differentiated effector memory CD45RA+ cells. Sequences were obtained from naive CD8+ T cells from PBMCs. These TCRs come from a man aged 18 to 29 in good health. Some clones in this sample may be carry-over from other donors' samples.

The gene calls are TRBV28 and TRBJ2-5; TRBD1 might be the D (6 bases). CDR3 size: 14 residues. The V end lost 0 bases, the J end lost 4 bases, and 9 bases lay between the germline ends. The germline V gene has CDR1 MDHEN and CDR2 SYDVKM. CDR3 bases: TGTGCCAGCAGTTTATGGGCCAGGGGAGAGACCCAGTACTTC. This gives the protein CASSLWARGETQYF. The full variable domain, its missing parts supplied by reference TRBV28 and TRBJ2-5, is DVKVTQSSRYLVKRTGEKVFLECVQDMDHENMFWYRQDPGLGLRLIYFSYDVKMKEKGDIPEGYSVSREKKERFSLILESASTNQTSMYLCASSLWARGETQYFGPGTRLLVL.

As regards this clone: Different DNA sequences within this sample yield the same CDR3. V is TRBV6-5 and J is TRBJ2-3; 7 bases are shared with TRBD2. This CDR3 is 15 amino acids long. Looked up from germline, CDR1 is MNHEY and CDR2 is SVGAGI. The V and J ends lost 0 bases and 4 bases, in that order; junction bases with no gene match: 4. The DNA of the CDR3 is TGTGCCAGCAGTTACTCGACTGGGGGGGCAGATACGCAGTATTTT. Translating it yields CASSYSTGGADTQYF.

The chain joins TRBV29-1 to TRBJ1-2; D gene uncertain. The V gene lost 6 bases and the J gene lost 4 bases, with 15 bases spanning the gap. The V gene's germline CDR1 is SQVTM and CDR2 ANQGSEA. This CDR3 contains 13 residues. This CDR3 is CSVTGGRAYGYTF. For the CDR3, the DNA is TGCAGCGTCACCGGAGGGCGCGCCTATGGCTACACCTTC.

This clone was detected only once. This chain connects TRBV30 to TRBJ2-4, with a possible D match to TRBD2 (5 bases). This CDR3 comprises 17 residues. The ends were cut back, 0 bases at V and 1 base at J, with 16 bases in the middle. Germline CDR1 is GTSNPN and CDR2 is SVGIG (reference sequence). DNA for the CDR3: TGTGCCTGGAGTGTGAGCGGAATCCTTCTTGCCAAAAACATTCAGTACTTC. As protein: CAWSVSGILLAKNIQYF.

The chain joins TRBV13 to TRBJ1-2, with 7 nucleotides matching TRBD1. The CDR3 loop spans 12 amino acids. The V segment lost 5 bases and the J segment 8 bases; nucleotides outside the gene matches: 5. The germline CDR1 and CDR2 sequences are PRHDT and FYEKMQ (reference sequence). The CDR3 here is CASSLTGDGYTF. CDR3 DNA: TGTGCCAGCAGCCTTACAGGGGACGGCTACACCTTC.

The genes are TRBV10-3 and TRBJ2-7; 9 bases map to TRBD1. Germline values: CDR1 ENHRY, CDR2 SYGVKD. The ends lost 3 bases at V and 6 bases at J; junction bases unmatched: 9. CDR3 size: 15 residues. CDR3 in DNA: TGTGCCATCAGTGAACCGGGACAGGGTTATAGCGAGCAGTACTTC. Protein: CAISEPGQGYSEQYF.

The rearrangement uses TRBV7-9 and TRBJ1-1; D is ambiguous. This CDR3 has 11 amino acids. The germline gives CDR1 SEHNR, CDR2 FQNEAQ (reference sequence). V gave up 3 bases and J gave up 4 bases, with 3 bases separating them. The CDR3 DNA sequence: TGTGCCAGCAGCTTTTCCACTGAAGCTTTCTTT. It specifies CASSFSTEAFF.

The V call is TRBV7-3, the J call TRBJ1-5, with TRBD1 as a possible D gene (6 bases). The CDR3 runs to 15 residues. Trimming took off 0 bases at V and 5 bases at J, with 11 bases between the two ends. CDR1 and CDR2 (germline): SGHTA, FQGTGA. CDR3 sequence reads: CASSLTGGPDQPQHF. In DNA, the CDR3 is TGTGCCAGCAGCTTAACTGGGGGCCCTGATCAGCCCCAGCATTTT.

The chain uses TRBV7-9 and TRBJ2-1; D gene unclear. Germline values: CDR1 SEHNR, CDR2 FQNEAQ (reference sequence). The germline V and J ends were trimmed by 8 bases and 0 bases, with 8 bases remaining between them. The CDR3 length is 13 residues. The CDR3 region is CASGPSSYNEQFF. The DNA of the CDR3 is TGTGCCAGCGGGCCAAGCTCCTACAATGAGCAGTTCTTC.

This sequence joins TRBV14 and TRBJ2-1; TRBD2 matches 13 bases. The junction had 4 bases not matched to a gene; V was cut back by 5 bases and J by 9 bases. Germline V CDR1 and CDR2: SGHDN, FVKESK. The CDR3 extends over 14 amino acids. In DNA form, the CDR3 reads TGTGCCAGCAGCTGGACTAGCGGGAGCGCTGAGCAGTTCTTC. Its translation: CASSWTSGSAEQFF.

This chain connects TRBV7-9 to TRBJ2-2; 7 bases align to TRBD1. The germline V gene encodes CDR1 SEHNR and CDR2 FQNEAQ (reference sequence). The CDR3 runs to 14 residues. Trimming took 8 bases from V and 0 from J; bases not matched to a gene: 3. The CDR3 here is CASDGQANTGELFF. The CDR3 DNA reads as TGTGCCAGCGATGGACAGGCGAACACCGGGGAGCTGTTTTTT.

The chain joins TRBV2 to TRBJ2-7, with D unclear. The CDR3 spans 15 residues. The V gene lost 2 bases and the J gene lost 4 bases, with 15 bases spanning the gap. Germline V gene data show CDR1 as SNHLY and CDR2 as FYNNEI. The CDR3: CASSENGSPIYEQYF. The CDR3 DNA reads TGTGCCAGCAGTGAAAATGGGTCCCCCATATACGAGCAGTACTTC.

V usage is TRBV7-9 and J usage is TRBJ2-3, with 9 bases identical to TRBD2. This CDR3 region has 19 residues. The V and J ends lost 5 bases and 0 bases, in that order; junction bases with no gene match: 15. Germline CDR1 SEHNR, CDR2 FQNEAQ (reference sequence). As DNA, the CDR3 is TGTGCCAGCAGCCCCCTTTTAGCAGCGGGAGGAACTAGCACAGATACGCAGTATTTT. Encoded protein: CASSPLLAAGGTSTDTQYF.

In regard to this clone: Different DNA sequences within this sample yield the same CDR3. The chain has TRBV9 and TRBJ1-2; D is unclear. The CDR3 is 12 residues long. V was trimmed by 3 bases and J by 2 bases, leaving 5 bases between them. CDR1 is SGDLS and CDR2 is YYNGEE in the germline V gene. This CDR3 reads CASSARNYGYTF. In DNA form, the CDR3 reads TGTGCCAGCAGCGCACGCAACTATGGCTACACCTTC.

The rearrangement joins TRBV28 to TRBJ2-3; no definite D call. Germline V CDR1 and CDR2: MDHEN, SYDVKM. The CDR3 is 14 residues long. Trimming took 7 bases from V and 3 from J, leaving 14 bases between them. In nucleotides, the CDR3 is TGTGCCAGCACCCCCACGCGGTGGACAGATACGCAGTATTTT. Protein product: CASTPTRWTDTQYF.

The rearrangement uses TRBV4-3 and TRBJ2-7, with D hard to call. CDR1 LGHNA and CDR2 YSLEER come from the germline V gene. The V and J ends lost 0 bases and 2 bases respectively, with 11 bases between them. This CDR3 has 15 amino acids. CDR3 DNA sequence: TGCGCCAGCAGCCAAGAGTACGAAGTTGCCTACGAGCAGTACTTC. It is translated as CASSQEYEVAYEQYF.

This chain joins TRBV23-1 and TRBJ2-7, with D unresolved. TRBV23-1 is designated an ORF whose function remains uncertain. V lost 0 bases to trimming and J lost 0 bases, with 12 bases between them. The CDR3 is 16 amino acids. CDR3 region: CASSQSWPGLSYEQYF. CDR3 sequence (DNA): TGCGCCAGCAGTCAATCTTGGCCTGGCCTCTCCTACGAGCAGTACTTC.

V is TRBV19 and J is TRBJ1-3; D gene ambiguous. From germline, CDR1 is LNHDA and CDR2 SQIVND (reference sequence). The CDR3 loop spans 11 amino acids. Between the trimmed V and J ends, which lost 8 bases and 3 bases, there was a span of 5 bases. The CDR3 DNA sequence: TGTGCCAGTGTGATTGGAAACACCATATATTTT. It translates to CASVIGNTIYF.

V usage is TRBV12-2 and J usage is TRBJ2-7; TRBD1, the table's D call, was not compared with the DNA. TRBV12-2 is tagged as a pseudogene. This CDR3 is built from 15 residues. DNA for the CDR3: TGTGCAAGTCGCTTCGACAGATTCCGCCTGGACGAGCAGTACTTC. Translation: CASRFDRFRLDEQYF.

This chain uses TRBV27 with TRBJ2-2; maybe TRBD2 (7 bases). Germline V gives CDR1 MNHEY, CDR2 SMNVEV (reference sequence). V was pared by 2 bases and J by 0 bases, with 10 bases between. The CDR3 length is 16 residues. The CDR3 spells CASSLRGAPNTGELFF. In DNA, the CDR3 is TGTGCCAGCAGTTTACGGGGGGCGCCGAACACCGGGGAGCTGTTTTTT.

This clone was observed a single time. The rearrangement joins TRBV9 to TRBJ2-2, with 9 bases lining up with TRBD1. CDR1 is SGDLS, CDR2 YYNGEE, per germline. V trimming: 1 base; J trimming: 4 bases; junction bases outside the gene matches: 14. CDR3 length equals 19 residues. In nucleotides, the CDR3 is TGTGCCAGCAGCGTACGCCTGGACAGGGGTAGGTTGCCCACCGGGGAGCTGTTTTTT. Its protein is CASSVRLDRGRLPTGELFF.

The rearrangement joins TRBV7-9 to TRBJ2-7; D assignment may be TRBD1 or TRBD2 (5 bases each). Trimming pared 4 bases from V and 2 bases from J, leaving 15 bases between. CDR3 size: 15 residues. Germline V gene data show CDR1 as SEHNR and CDR2 as FQNEAQ (reference sequence). CDR3 DNA sequence: TGTGCCAGCAGCTCCGGGACCCCCGACCCCTACGAGCAGTACTTC. It yields the protein CASSSGTPDPYEQYF.